Sequencing of this TCR beta chain was carried out in a study of cytomegalovirus exposure and HLA in healthy donors. Across the study: Among several hundred genotyped donors, around 81% fell in the Caucasian-associated ancestry cluster. Study-level results: Specificity of a few CMV-associated chains for CMV antigens was verified in vitro. Data from an earlier analysis indicated that most TCR beta V segments were productive either about 87% or about 30% of the time.

The donors (healthy individuals) were bone marrow donors. The PCR employed 60 Vbeta primers together with 13 Jbeta primers. The data were produced by immunoSEQ multiplex PCR, yet TCRdb's version contains in-frame clones alone and is incomplete. The data show 100,000 to 120,000 clones, 79% seen once. V gave up 5 bases and J gave up 7 bases, with 9 bases separating them. Germline V CDR1 and CDR2: MNHNY, SVGAGI (reference sequence). CDR3 length: 12 amino acids. For this clone: Its target is not known.

The receptor was derived from a man aged 25 to 45 in good health and CMV-seropositive. J is TRBJ1-3 and V is TRBV6-6, with D maybe TRBD1 (5 bases). The sample taken for sequencing was PBMCs. Here the CDR3 DNA reads TGTGCCAGCAGTACGGAGGGGAACACCATATATTTT. This codes for CASSTEGNTIYF.